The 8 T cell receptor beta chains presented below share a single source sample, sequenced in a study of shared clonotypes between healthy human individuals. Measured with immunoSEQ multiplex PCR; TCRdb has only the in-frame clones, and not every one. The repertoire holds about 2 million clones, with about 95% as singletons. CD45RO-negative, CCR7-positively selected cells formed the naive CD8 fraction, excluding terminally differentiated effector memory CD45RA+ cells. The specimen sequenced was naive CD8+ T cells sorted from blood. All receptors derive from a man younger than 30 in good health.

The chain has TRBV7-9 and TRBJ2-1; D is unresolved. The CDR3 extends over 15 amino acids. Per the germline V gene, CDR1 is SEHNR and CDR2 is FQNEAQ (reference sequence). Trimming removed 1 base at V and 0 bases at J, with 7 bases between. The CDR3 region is CASSLGNPSYNEQFF. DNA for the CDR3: TGTGCCAGCAGCTTAGGGAATCCCTCCTACAATGAGCAGTTCTTC.

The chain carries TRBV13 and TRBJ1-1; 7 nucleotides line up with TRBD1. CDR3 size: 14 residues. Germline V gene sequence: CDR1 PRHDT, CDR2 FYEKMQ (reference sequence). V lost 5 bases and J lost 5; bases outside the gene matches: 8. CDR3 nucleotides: TGTGCCAGCAGCCCACTTGACAGGGATACTGAAGCTTTCTTT. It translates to CASSPLDRDTEAFF.

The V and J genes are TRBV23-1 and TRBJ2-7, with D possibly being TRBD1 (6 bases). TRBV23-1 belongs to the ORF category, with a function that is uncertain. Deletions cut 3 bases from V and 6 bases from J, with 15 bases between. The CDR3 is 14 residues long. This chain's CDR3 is CASSQGHPFVEQYF. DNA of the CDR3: TGCGCCAGCAGTCAGGGACACCCATTTGTCGAGCAGTACTTC.

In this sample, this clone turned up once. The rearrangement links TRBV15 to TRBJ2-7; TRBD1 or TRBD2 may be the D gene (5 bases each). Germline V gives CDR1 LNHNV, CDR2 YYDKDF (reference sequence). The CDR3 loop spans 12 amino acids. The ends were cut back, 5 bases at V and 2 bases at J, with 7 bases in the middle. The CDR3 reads CATSGDAYEQYF. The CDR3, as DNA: TGTGCCACCAGCGGGGACGCCTACGAGCAGTACTTC.

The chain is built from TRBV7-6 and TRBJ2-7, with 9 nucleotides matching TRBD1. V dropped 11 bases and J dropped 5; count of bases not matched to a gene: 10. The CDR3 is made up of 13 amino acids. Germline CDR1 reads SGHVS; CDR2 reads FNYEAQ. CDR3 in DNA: TGTGCCGTTCAGGGGACAGGGCTAAACGAGCAGTACTTC. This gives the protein CAVQGTGLNEQYF. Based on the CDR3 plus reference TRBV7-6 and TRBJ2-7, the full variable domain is GAGVSQSPRYKVTKRGQDVALRCDPISGHVSLYWYRQALGQGPEFLTYFNYEAQQDKSGLPNDRFSAERPEGSISTLTIQRTEQRDSAMYRCAVQGTGLNEQYFGPGTRLTVT.

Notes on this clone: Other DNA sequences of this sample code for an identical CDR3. DNA for the CDR3: TGTGCCAGCAGACTACTAGCGGGGAGCACAGATACGCAGTATTTT. This codes for CASRLLAGSTDTQYF. V is TRBV6-5 and J is TRBJ2-3, with 10 bases that match TRBD2. Germline V CDR1 and CDR2: MNHEY, SVGAGI. Unmatched junction bases numbered 3, after V lost 6 bases and J lost 0 bases. This CDR3 has 15 residues.

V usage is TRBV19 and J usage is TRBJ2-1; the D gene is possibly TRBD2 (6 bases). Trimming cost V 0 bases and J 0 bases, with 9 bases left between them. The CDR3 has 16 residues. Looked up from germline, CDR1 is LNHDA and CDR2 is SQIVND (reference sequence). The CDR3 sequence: CASSIDGGDSYNEQFF. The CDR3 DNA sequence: TGTGCCAGTAGTATAGACGGGGGAGACTCCTACAATGAGCAGTTCTTC.

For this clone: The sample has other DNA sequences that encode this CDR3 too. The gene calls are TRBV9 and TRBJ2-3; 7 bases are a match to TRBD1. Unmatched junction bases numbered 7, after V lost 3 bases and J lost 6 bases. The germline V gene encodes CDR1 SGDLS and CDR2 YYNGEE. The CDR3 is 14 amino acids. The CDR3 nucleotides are TGTGCCAGCAGCGGTCCGGACAGGACCGATACGCAGTATTTT. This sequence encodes CASSGPDRTDTQYF.